A single TCR beta chain is shown here with its context. Per the germline V gene, CDR1 is SGHAT and CDR2 is FQNNGV. V was pared by 4 bases and J by 8 bases, with 11 bases between. The CDR3 extends over 12 amino acids. MiXCR, run by TCRdb on the RT-PCR reads, gives a single entry per CDR3 protein. The table records about a million distinct CDR3 sequences, roughly 18% of them present only once. This specimen comes from a study of patients and donors after allogeneic stem cell transplantation. The source is a human donor who was either an allogeneic HSCT recipient or a stem cell or donor lymphocyte infusion donor (not recorded which). It is not recorded whose cells these are; they may come from a transplant donor. The sequenced sample was blood, either unsorted or a sorted T cell fraction (not recorded which). This chain connects TRBV11-2 to TRBJ1-1; D is unclear. DNA for the CDR3: TGTGCCAGCAGCTCGACGGCGGGCGAAGCTTTCTTT. This encodes CASSSTAGEAFF.